The present TCR beta chain was sequenced within a study of blood T cell repertoires in COVID-19. For the study at large: Samples came from the United States, Italy and Spain, spanning acute and convalescent COVID-19. PBMCs, B-cell-depleted T cells, or T cells were the source of the cDNA or gDNA that made up the material.

In the authors' workflow: Researchers report that nucleated cell counts were estimated from reference gene primer amplification. TCRdb's table, derived via immunoSEQ multiplex PCR, lists solely in-frame clones and lacks some. The D gene and trimming were derived from the DNA, and the V and J assignments and clone size from that table. The table lists 100,000 to 150,000 clones, roughly four fifths of them singletons. Germline V gene data show CDR1 as SNHLY and CDR2 as FYNNEI. The CDR3 length is 15 residues. After removal of 6 bases from V and 5 bases from J, the junction contained 7 bases not matched to a gene. Seattle's enrolled individuals joined amid active infection and were then monitored longitudinally.

Sequencing was carried out using peripheral blood. The sequence derives from a man aged 25-45 years with COVID-19, enrolled during active disease. The chain recombines TRBV2 with TRBJ1-5, with 10 bases that match TRBD1. In nucleotides, the CDR3 is TGTGCCAGCAGCCGACAGGGGGCGTGGGATCAGCCCCAGCATTTT. Its protein is CASSRQGAWDQPQHF.